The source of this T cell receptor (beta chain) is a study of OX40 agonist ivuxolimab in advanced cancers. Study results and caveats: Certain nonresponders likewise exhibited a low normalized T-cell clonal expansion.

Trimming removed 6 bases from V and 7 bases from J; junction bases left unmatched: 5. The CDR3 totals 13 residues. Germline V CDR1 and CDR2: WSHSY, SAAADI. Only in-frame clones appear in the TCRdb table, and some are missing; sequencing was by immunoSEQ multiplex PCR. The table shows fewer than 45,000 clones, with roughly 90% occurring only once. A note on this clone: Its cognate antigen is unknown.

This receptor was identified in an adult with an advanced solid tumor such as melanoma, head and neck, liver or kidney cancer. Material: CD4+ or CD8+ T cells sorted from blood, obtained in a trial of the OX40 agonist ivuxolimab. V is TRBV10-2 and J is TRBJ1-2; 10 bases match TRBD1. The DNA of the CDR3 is TGCGCCAGCAGGGGGACAGGGGCGGGTGGCTACACCTTC. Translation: CASRGTGAGGYTF.